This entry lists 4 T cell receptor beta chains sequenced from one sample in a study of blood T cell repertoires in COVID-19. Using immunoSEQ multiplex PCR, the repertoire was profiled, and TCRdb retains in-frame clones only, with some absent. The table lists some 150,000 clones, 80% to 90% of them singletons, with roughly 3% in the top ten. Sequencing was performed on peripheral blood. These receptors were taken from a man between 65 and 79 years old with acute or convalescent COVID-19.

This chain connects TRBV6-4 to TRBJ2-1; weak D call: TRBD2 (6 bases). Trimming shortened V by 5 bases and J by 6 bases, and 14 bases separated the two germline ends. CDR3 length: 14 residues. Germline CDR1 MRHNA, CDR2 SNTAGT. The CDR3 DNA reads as TGTGCCAGCAGTAGGGACTTGATTTCCAATGAGCAGTTCTTC. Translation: CASSRDLISNEQFF.

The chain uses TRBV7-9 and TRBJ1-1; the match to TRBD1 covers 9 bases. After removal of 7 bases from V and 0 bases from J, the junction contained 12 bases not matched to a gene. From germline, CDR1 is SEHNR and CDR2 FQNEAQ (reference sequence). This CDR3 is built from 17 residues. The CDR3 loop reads CASNFLKGQGMNTEAFF. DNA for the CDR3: TGTGCCAGCAACTTTCTGAAGGGACAGGGTATGAACACTGAAGCTTTCTTT.

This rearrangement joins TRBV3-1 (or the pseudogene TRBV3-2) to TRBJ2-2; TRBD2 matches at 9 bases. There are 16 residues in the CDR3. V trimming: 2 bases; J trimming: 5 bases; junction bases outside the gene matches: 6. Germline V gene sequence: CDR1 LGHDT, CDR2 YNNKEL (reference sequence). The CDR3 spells CASSQLAGLGTGELFF. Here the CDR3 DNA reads TGTGCCAGCAGCCAACTAGCGGGACTTGGAACCGGGGAGCTGTTTTTT.

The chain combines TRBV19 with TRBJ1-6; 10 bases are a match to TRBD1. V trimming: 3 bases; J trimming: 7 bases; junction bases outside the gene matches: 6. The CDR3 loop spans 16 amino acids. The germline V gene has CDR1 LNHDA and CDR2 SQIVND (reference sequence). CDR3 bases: TGTGCCAGTAGTATCTCAAGGACAGGGGGGAATTCACCCCTCCACTTT. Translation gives CASSISRTGGNSPLHF.